The subject of this entry is one T cell receptor (beta chain). The data originate from a study of cytomegalovirus exposure and HLA in healthy donors. PCR used 60 Vbeta primers and 13 Jbeta primers. Produced via immunoSEQ multiplex PCR; TCRdb's table is partial and in-frame only. The sample shows about 170,000 clones, roughly 80% of them seen only once. Source material: PBMCs. The sequence was obtained from a male donor in good health and CMV-seronegative.

Here the CDR3 reads CASSVSARVDTEAFF. CDR3 DNA sequence: TGTGCCAGCAGCGTAAGCGCCAGGGTCGACACTGAAGCTTTCTTT. J is TRBJ1-1 and V is TRBV9, with D tentatively TRBD1 (5 bases). V was shortened by 1 base and J by 3 bases, with 13 bases between the two germline ends. The CDR3 is made up of 15 amino acids. Per germline, CDR1 SGDLS and CDR2 YYNGEE. The variable domain in full, with the rest retrieved from reference TRBV9 and TRBJ1-1, is DSGVTQTPKHLITATGQRVTLRCSPRSGDLSVYWYQQSLDQGLQFLIQYYNGEERAKGNILERFSAQQFPDLHSELNLSSLELGDSALYFCASSVSARVDTEAFFGQGTRLTVV.